This TCR beta chain came from a study of naive and memory T cell subsets. Points from the study as a whole: TCR abundance followed a power law differing between naive and memory subsets.

Germline trimming cut 4 bases from V and 2 bases from J; bases unmatched to any gene: 2. The CDR3 runs to 14 residues. CDR1 and CDR2 from the germline V gene are SNHLY and FYNNEI. With respect to this clonotype: The antigen is unknown.

Both TRBC1 and TRBC2 were covered by a beta constant-region primer of two equimolar oligonucleotides. One entry per CDR3 protein, called by TCRdb with MiXCR from the UMI-ligation and nested PCR reads. The top ten clones hold roughly a fifth of a sample with tens of thousands of distinct CDR3 sequences, about 14% of them seen once. Sequenced input: effector memory CD4+ T cells from blood. Subset denoted: effector memory, CD45RA- CD27-. This TCR was sampled from a human donor in good health. This rearrangement joins TRBV2 to TRBJ2-3, with 8 nucleotides matching TRBD2. CDR3 bases: TGTGCCAGCAGTGCGGGAGGGGTCACAGATACGCAGTATTTT. Translated, it gives CASSAGGVTDTQYF.